This TCR beta chain was captured in a study of long-term antiretroviral therapy in people with HIV. A v3.0 immunoSEQ assay was performed at survey level. The table came from immunoSEQ multiplex PCR; TCRdb's copy has only in-frame clones and leaves some out. In the table there are approximately 19,000 clones, roughly 86% of which are singletons. V shed 4 bases, J shed 2 bases, and the junction held 1 base outside the gene matches. Per the germline V gene, CDR1 is LNHDA and CDR2 is SQIVND (reference sequence). This CDR3 has 14 amino acids. Each HIV participant was treated in the United States. Study results and limitations: Clones showing expansion before ART dominated the repertoire at all time points.

In the case of this clone: Its target is unknown.

The TCR sequence derives from a woman in her forties or fifties with HIV. This material consisted of unsorted PBMCs, taken just under 2.7 years after starting antiretroviral therapy. The chain recombines TRBV19 with TRBJ1-4; 7 nucleotides agree with TRBD1. CDR3 bases: TGTGCCAGTAGTACACAGGGGACTAATGAAAAACTGTTTTTT. It codes for CASSTQGTNEKLFF.